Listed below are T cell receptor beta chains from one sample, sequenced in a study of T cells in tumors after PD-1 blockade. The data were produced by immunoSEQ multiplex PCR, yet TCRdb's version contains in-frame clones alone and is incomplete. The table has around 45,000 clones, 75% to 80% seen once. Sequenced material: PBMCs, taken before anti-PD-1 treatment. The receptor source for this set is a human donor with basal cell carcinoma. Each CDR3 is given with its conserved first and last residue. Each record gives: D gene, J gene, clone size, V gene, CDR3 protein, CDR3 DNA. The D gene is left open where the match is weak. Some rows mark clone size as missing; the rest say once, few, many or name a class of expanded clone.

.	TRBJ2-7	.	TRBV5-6	CASNRDGGSYEQYF	TGTGCCAGCAACAGGGACGGAGGGAGCTACGAGCAGTACTTC
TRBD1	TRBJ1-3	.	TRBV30	CAWSRTGSGNTIYF	TGTGCCTGGAGTCGGACAGGCTCTGGAAACACCATATATTTT
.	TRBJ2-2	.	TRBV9	CASSVGGLFDGELFF	TGTGCCAGCAGCGTAGGGGGGTTATTCGACGGGGAGCTGTTTTTT
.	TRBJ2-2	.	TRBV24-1	CATSARGYTGELFF	TGTGCCACCAGTGCTAGGGGGTACACCGGGGAGCTGTTTTTT
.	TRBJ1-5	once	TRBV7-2	CASSLPPGYSNQPQHF	TGTGCCAGCAGCTTACCCCCCGGGTATAGCAATCAGCCCCAGCATTTT
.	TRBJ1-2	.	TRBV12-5	CASGLGRLGVNGYTF	TGTGCTAGTGGTTTAGGCCGTTTGGGGGTAAATGGCTACACCTTC
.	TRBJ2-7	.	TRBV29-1	CSVEGLGGKGEQYF	TGCAGCGTTGAAGGACTAGGGGGGAAAGGGGAGCAGTACTTC
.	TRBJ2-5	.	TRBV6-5	CASSPLLTAETQYF	TGTGCCAGCAGCCCACTACTCACCGCGGAGACCCAGTACTTC
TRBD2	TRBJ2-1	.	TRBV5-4	CASRAGTSDYNEQFF	TGTGCCAGCAGAGCCGGGACTAGCGACTACAATGAGCAGTTCTTC
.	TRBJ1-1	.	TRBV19	CASRRDGFTEAFF	TGTGCCAGTAGACGGGACGGCTTCACTGAAGCTTTCTTT
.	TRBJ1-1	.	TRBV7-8	CASSSQTNTEAFF	TGTGCCAGCAGCAGCCAGACGAACACTGAAGCTTTCTTT
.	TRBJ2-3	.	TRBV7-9	CASLSSGGTDTQYF	TGTGCCAGCTTAAGTTCCGGGGGCACAGATACGCAGTATTTT
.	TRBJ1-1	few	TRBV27	CASSLQRGNTEAFF	TGTGCCAGCAGTTTACAGCGGGGGAACACTGAAGCTTTCTTT
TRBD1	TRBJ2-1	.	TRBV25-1	CASSVIGTVNEQFF	TGTGCCAGCAGTGTCATCGGGACAGTCAATGAGCAGTTCTTC
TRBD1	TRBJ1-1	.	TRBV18	CASSPLGQGNTEAFF	TGTGCCAGCTCACCACTGGGACAGGGGAACACTGAAGCTTTCTTT
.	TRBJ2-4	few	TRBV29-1	CSVEREGKNIQYF	TGCAGCGTGGAGAGAGAGGGCAAAAACATTCAGTACTTC
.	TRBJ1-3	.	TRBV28	CASGSRGEPGNTIYF	TGTGCCAGCGGTTCTAGAGGGGAACCTGGAAACACCATATATTTT
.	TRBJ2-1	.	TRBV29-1	CSVEQYNEQFF	TGCAGCGTTGAACAGTACAATGAGCAGTTCTTC